The sequence of this TCR beta chain was determined in a study of T cells in Graves' hyperthyroidism and ophthalmopathy. Overall study context: Peripheral blood was acquired at first diagnosis, ahead of any therapy whatsoever. General observations from the study: With a median lead of around 6.7 months before onset, the model predicted ophthalmopathy. Most expanded thyroid clonotypes above 0.001 also appeared in blood.

There are many counts of this clonotype. What it recognizes is unknown. Germline loops: CDR1 MNHEY, CDR2 SMNVEV (reference sequence). Trimming removed 1 base from V and 13 bases from J, with 17 bases in between. There are 15 residues in the CDR3. It was RNA transcripts that yielded the amplified TCR beta CDR3 regions. HTBI primers were employed in a first-round RT-PCR of the TCR CDR3. TCRdb reanalysed the multiplex PCR reads using MiXCR and keeps one entry per CDR3 protein. Among hundreds of thousands of distinct CDR3 sequences, about a sixth were seen once, and the ten largest hold roughly 14%. Recently diagnosed hyperthyroidism of less than 2 months' duration affected patients aged 18 to 65.

The specimen sequenced was blood. This rearrangement joins TRBV27 to TRBJ1-6; perhaps TRBD1 as D (5 bases). The TCR was taken from a woman under 30 with Graves' hyperthyroidism. Here the CDR3 DNA reads TGTGCCAGCAGTTTATTAGGGGACGGCTCGTTGCCCCTCCACTTT. It translates to CASSLLGDGSLPLHF.